The 30 T cell receptor beta chains in this list originate from one sample, sequenced in a study of blood T cell repertoires in COVID-19. TCRdb keeps only in-frame clones here, not all; method: immunoSEQ multiplex PCR. The sample includes just under 60,000 clones, just over 85% seen only once; the top ten take approximately 4.3%. Input material: peripheral blood. The receptors stem from a man aged 55 to 70 with acute or convalescent COVID-19.

The rearrangement uses TRBV5-5 and TRBJ2-5; 10 bases agree with TRBD1. V shed 3 bases and J 5 bases; nucleotides not matched to a gene: 10. This CDR3 is 16 amino acids long. The germline CDR1 and CDR2 sequences are SGHKS and YYEKEE (reference sequence). The CDR3 protein is CASSSRTGGGGETQYF. The CDR3 bases are TGTGCCAGCAGCTCCCGGACAGGGGGTGGCGGGGAGACCCAGTACTTC.

This clone showed up just once. This chain uses TRBV28 with TRBJ1-3; D not resolved. Germline V gives CDR1 MDHEN, CDR2 SYDVKM. The CDR3 is made up of 14 amino acids. V was pared by 6 bases and J by 4 bases, with 13 bases between. The CDR3 region has the DNA TGTGCCAGCAGACCGGTTGAAAACGGAAACACCATATATTTT. Protein sequence: CASRPVENGNTIYF.

This clone is a singleton in its sample. Because the CDR3's place on the DNA is in doubt, the DNA is left out and the CDR3 is given as listed by TCRdb. CDR3 sequence: CASSYSCRDRGRKPQKLFF. V usage is TRBV21-1 and J usage is TRBJ1-4; the D call TRBD1 from the table was never checked on the DNA. TRBV21-1 is reported as a pseudogene. The CDR3 totals 19 residues, both ends included.

The V call is TRBV30, the J call TRBJ2-2; 11 bases agree with TRBD2. The length of the CDR3 is 19 residues. Germline values: CDR1 GTSNPN, CDR2 SVGIG (reference sequence). After removal of 3 bases from V and 6 bases from J, the junction contained 18 bases not matched to a gene. The CDR3 loop is CAWRPKPGLSGRVAGELFF. DNA for the CDR3: TGTGCCTGGAGGCCAAAACCGGGGCTTAGCGGGAGGGTGGCCGGGGAGCTGTTTTTT.

The rearrangement links TRBV6-5 to TRBJ2-1, with TRBD2 identical over 7 bases. CDR1 MNHEY and CDR2 SVGAGI come from the germline V gene. This CDR3 comprises 15 residues. The V and J ends lost 2 bases and 4 bases, in that order; junction bases with no gene match: 5. The CDR3 nucleotides are TGTGCCAGCAGTTACGGGACTACCTCGTACAATGAGCAGTTCTTC. It translates to CASSYGTTSYNEQFF.

This chain connects TRBV14 to TRBJ1-2, with D hard to call. CDR1 SGHDN and CDR2 FVKESK come from the germline V gene. This CDR3 has 15 residues. V lost 0 bases, J lost 3 bases, and 11 bases lay in between. The CDR3 DNA reads as TGTGCCAGCAGCCAAGATTTGACACCCTACTATGGCTACACCTTC. Translating gives CASSQDLTPYYGYTF.

The V gene is TRBV19, the J gene TRBJ1-2, with D unclear. V lost 3 bases to trimming and J lost 1 base, with 12 bases between them. CDR3 length: 15 amino acids. Germline CDR1 reads LNHDA; CDR2 reads SQIVND (reference sequence). The CDR3 loop is CASSMWQNINYGYTF. CDR3 nucleotides: TGTGCCAGTAGTATGTGGCAGAATATTAACTATGGCTACACCTTC. The full variable domain, completed using reference TRBV19 and TRBJ1-2, is DGGITQSPKYLFRKEGQNVTLSCEQNLNHDAMYWYRQDPGQGLRLIYYSQIVNDFQKGDIAEGYSVSREKKESFPLTVTSAQKNPTAFYLCASSMWQNINYGYTFGSGTRLTVV.

Turning to this clone: One end of the junction does not line up with germline, which may come from a read error. The chain employs TRBV2 and TRBJ1-5, with D tentatively TRBD1 (6 bases). The CDR3 totals 17 residues. Germline V gene sequence: CDR1 SNHLY, CDR2 FYNNEI. The CDR3 spells CASSEFIPLDSTQPQHF. CDR3 bases: TGTGCCAGCAGTGAATTCATACCTCTGGACAGCACTCAGCCCCAGCATTTT. The full variable domain, with the rest looked up from reference TRBV2 and TRBJ1-5, is EPEVTQTPSHQVTQMGQEVILRCVPISNHLYFYWYRQILGQKVEFLVSFYNNEISEKSEIFDDQFSVERPDGSNFTLKIRSTKLEDSAMYFCASSEFIPLDSTQPQHFGDGTRLSIL.

In this sample, this clone turned up once. The CDR3 sequence is CASSEHGTGEKLFF. CDR3 sequence (DNA): TGTGCCAGCAGTGAACATGGGACAGGTGAAAAACTGTTTTTT. The rearrangement links TRBV6-1 to TRBJ1-4, with 8 bases aligning to TRBD1. V lost 2 bases to trimming and J lost 7 bases; unmatched junction nucleotides: 3. CDR1 and CDR2 (germline): MNHNS, SASEGT. This CDR3 is built from 14 residues.

In this sample, this clone turned up a few times. CDR3 in DNA: TGTGCCAGCAAAGACTGGGCAGATACGCAGTATTTT. This codes for CASKDWADTQYF. The chain links TRBV2 to TRBJ2-3; D ambiguous. The CDR3 is 12 amino acids. V was cut by 7 bases and J by 4 bases, with 9 bases left in between. Per germline, CDR1 SNHLY and CDR2 FYNNEI.

This chain connects TRBV7-9 to TRBJ1-3; TRBD1 is a possible D gene (5 bases). The CDR3 loop spans 17 amino acids. V was trimmed by 2 bases and J by 8 bases, leaving 22 bases between them. Per the germline V gene, CDR1 is SEHNR and CDR2 is FQNEAQ (reference sequence). The CDR3 sequence: CASSLSGGLAGRDTIYF. CDR3 DNA sequence: TGTGCCAGCAGCTTAAGCGGGGGGTTGGCCGGGAGAGACACCATATATTTT.

The gene calls are TRBV7-9 and TRBJ2-3; possible D gene TRBD2, 6 bases. V lost 4 bases and J 2 bases, leaving 16 bases between the germline ends. The CDR3 consists of 16 residues. CDR1 and CDR2 (germline): SEHNR, FQNEAQ (reference sequence). The CDR3 loop reads CASSSPFAGITDTQYF. The CDR3 nucleotides read TGTGCCAGCAGCTCGCCTTTTGCGGGAATCACAGATACGCAGTATTTT.

This clone has a single count. The chain carries TRBV7-4 and TRBJ1-5; tentative D call: TRBD1 (6 bases). Germline-derived CDR1 and CDR2 are SGHVT and SQSDAQ. This CDR3 region has 16 residues. V was shortened by 1 base and J by 5 bases, with 15 bases between the two germline ends. The CDR3 protein is CASSLVPAGDHQPQHF. CDR3 DNA: TGTGCCAGCAGCTTAGTTCCGGCAGGGGATCATCAGCCCCAGCATTTT.

The chain couples TRBV18 to TRBJ1-4, with D unclear. The CDR3 spans 16 residues. The germline CDR1 and CDR2 sequences are KGHSH and LQKENI. V lost 2 bases and J 0 bases, leaving 10 bases between the germline ends. The CDR3 region is CASSPAEAATNEKLFF. In DNA form, the CDR3 reads TGTGCCAGCTCACCAGCCGAAGCGGCAACTAATGAAAAACTGTTTTTT.

In the case of this clone: This sample includes further DNA sequences coding for the same CDR3. The V and J genes are TRBV5-1 and TRBJ2-1; TRBD2 agrees at 7 bases. CDR3 length: 14 amino acids. Germline V gene data show CDR1 as SGHRS and CDR2 as YFSETQ. V shed 6 bases and J 4 bases; nucleotides not matched to a gene: 7. The CDR3 loop is CASNGGSRYNEQFF. The CDR3 DNA reads as TGCGCCAGCAACGGCGGGAGCCGTTACAATGAGCAGTTCTTC.

The V call is TRBV4-1, the J call TRBJ2-1; D gene unclear. This CDR3 comprises 15 residues. Deletions cut 0 bases from V and 3 bases from J, with 9 bases between. CDR1 MGHRA and CDR2 YSYEKL come from the germline V gene. The CDR3 reads CASSQDSSGYNEQFF. In DNA, the CDR3 is TGCGCCAGCAGCCAAGATTCTTCGGGCTACAATGAGCAGTTCTTC.

The chain employs TRBV5-1 and TRBJ2-5; TRBD2 is a possible D gene (6 bases). Germline V gene data show CDR1 as SGHRS and CDR2 as YFSETQ. Trimming removed 4 bases at V and 5 bases at J, with 12 bases between. The CDR3 is made up of 13 amino acids. CDR3 DNA: TGCGCCAGCAGCGGAGGGACTCTGGAGACCCAGTACTTC. It encodes CASSGGTLETQYF.

V and J are TRBV10-1 and TRBJ2-3, with TRBD2 matching 7 bases. CDR1 and CDR2 from the germline V gene are WNHNN and SYGVQD (reference sequence). J lost 4 bases, V lost 4 bases, and 5 bases had no gene match. The CDR3 is 14 residues long. CDR3 amino acids: CASSAGTKADTQYF. The CDR3 coding sequence is TGCGCCAGCAGTGCTGGGACTAAGGCAGATACGCAGTATTTT.

J is TRBJ1-5 and V is TRBV19, with D uncertain. This CDR3 has 15 residues. V was pared by 5 bases and J by 2 bases, with 13 bases between. The germline gives CDR1 LNHDA, CDR2 SQIVND (reference sequence). The CDR3 loop is CASSGRERGNQPQHF. DNA for the CDR3: TGTGCCAGTAGTGGAAGGGAGCGGGGCAATCAGCCCCAGCATTTT.

CDR3 sequence (DNA): TGTGCCAGCAGCAAGGGAGGGACATATCAAGAGACCCAGTACTTC. This gives the protein CASSKGGTYQETQYF. The chain recombines TRBV14 with TRBJ2-5; D perhaps matches TRBD2 (7 bases). Germline V gene data show CDR1 as SGHDN and CDR2 as FVKESK. The CDR3 is made up of 15 amino acids. The V and J ends lost 5 bases and 2 bases respectively, with 15 bases between them. The whole variable domain, filled in from reference TRBV14 and TRBJ2-5, reads EAGVTQFPSHSVIEKGQTVTLRCDPISGHDNLYWYRRVMGKEIKFLLHFVKESKQDESGMPNNRFLAERTGGTYSTLKVQPAELEDSGVYFCASSKGGTYQETQYFGPGTRLLVL.

The V gene is TRBV6-5, the J gene TRBJ2-1; D may be TRBD2 (6 bases). Trimming removed 1 base at V and 12 bases at J, with 13 bases between. This CDR3 has 13 amino acids. Germline V gives CDR1 MNHEY, CDR2 SVGAGI. The DNA for the CDR3 is TGTGCCAGCAGTTACTTCGGGACTGATGTGCAGTTCTTC. This encodes CASSYFGTDVQFF.

This clone showed up just once. The chain combines TRBV19 with TRBJ1-1; D is ambiguous. The V end was cut by 1 base, the J end by 0 bases, with 12 bases between. Germline values: CDR1 LNHDA, CDR2 SQIVND (reference sequence). This CDR3 comprises 16 residues. CDR3 DNA sequence: TGTGCCAGTAGTATAGGGCCGGGAGGTTTGAACACTGAAGCTTTCTTT. This gives the protein CASSIGPGGLNTEAFF.

This clone came up a few times. V is TRBV5-5 and J is TRBJ1-4, with TRBD1 matching over 11 bases. Trimming removed 3 bases from V and 8 bases from J; junction bases left unmatched: 9. The CDR3 sequence is 16 residues long. Germline V gives CDR1 SGHKS, CDR2 YYEKEE (reference sequence). The CDR3 nucleotides read TGTGCCAGCAGCTCGAGGACAGGGGGCAAGGGAGAAAAACTGTTTTTT. This sequence encodes CASSSRTGGKGEKLFF.

The V gene is TRBV9, the J gene TRBJ2-5; 8 bases fit TRBD2. The CDR3 runs 15 residues. V was clipped by 0 bases and J by 5 bases; unmatched bases: 6. Per germline, CDR1 SGDLS and CDR2 YYNGEE. CDR3 nucleotide sequence: TGTGCCAGCAGCGTAGCGGGAGGGCCTACGGAGACCCAGTACTTC. Translated: CASSVAGGPTETQYF.

This rearrangement joins TRBV6-4 to TRBJ1-4; TRBD1 aligns across 9 bases. This CDR3 comprises 17 residues. Germline lookup yields CDR1 MRHNA and CDR2 SNTAGT. J was trimmed by 7 bases and V by 4 bases; bases with no gene match: 13. The CDR3 spells CASSVSPPGQGSEKLFF. The CDR3 bases are TGTGCCAGCAGTGTCTCGCCCCCGGGACAGGGAAGTGAAAAACTGTTTTTT.

The chain carries TRBV27 and TRBJ2-2; D perhaps matches TRBD2 (5 bases). Trimming stripped 10 bases from V and 0 bases from J, with 9 bases between. This CDR3 region has 13 residues. The germline CDR1 and CDR2 sequences are MNHEY and SMNVEV (reference sequence). The CDR3 loop reads CAIRGANTGELFF. CDR3 nucleotides: TGTGCCATTCGGGGAGCGAACACCGGGGAGCTGTTTTTT.

This sequence joins TRBV29-1 and TRBJ2-1, with 10 nucleotides matching TRBD2. The CDR3 covers 14 residues. Germline CDR1 and CDR2: SQVTM and ANQGSEA. Unmatched junction bases numbered 10, after V lost 4 bases and J lost 10 bases. DNA for the CDR3: TGCAGCGTTGTAGGTAGCGGGAGGACGCGAGAGCAGTTCTTC. Translation: CSVVGSGRTREQFF.

The chain recombines TRBV30 with TRBJ1-2, with 9 bases matching TRBD1. Germline V gene data show CDR1 as GTSNPN and CDR2 as SVGIG (reference sequence). The J segment lost 3 bases and the V segment lost 5 bases, leaving 4 bases of the junction unmatched. The CDR3 covers 13 residues. The CDR3, as DNA: TGTGCCTGGGGACAGGGGATGCACTATGGCTACACCTTC. It codes for CAWGQGMHYGYTF.

In this sample, this clone turned up a few times. The CDR3 loop is CASSQDGPSGSVDTQYF. The CDR3 DNA sequence: TGTGCCAGCAGCCAAGATGGGCCTAGCGGGAGTGTAGATACGCAGTATTTT. The chain is built from TRBV4-2 and TRBJ2-3; 10 bases map to TRBD2. The length of the CDR3 is 17 residues. The trim removed 0 bases at V and 5 bases at J, leaving 8 bases unmatched. Germline assignment: CDR1 LGHNA and CDR2 YNFKEQ.

V gene TRBV6-4 combines with J gene TRBJ1-5; no definite D call. The CDR3 covers 13 residues. Trimming stripped 3 bases from V and 6 bases from J, with 9 bases between. Germline V CDR1 and CDR2: MRHNA, SNTAGT. This CDR3 is CASSDRSLQPQHF. In DNA, the CDR3 is TGTGCCAGCAGTGATCGGAGCCTTCAGCCCCAGCATTTT.